The present T cell receptor beta chain was sequenced within a study of cytotoxic CD8 clonotypes in ibrutinib-treated CLL (dated by TCRdb to about 2021). In the study overall: The cohort included around 15 treatment-naive and 11 to 12 relapsed/refractory patients; roughly 17 were IGHV unmutated. On average, each sample yielded approximately 250,000 productive templates and roughly 95,000 productive rearrangements. Samples at response were collected after a median of approximately twelve months of treatment, with a range of about 6 to 40 months. Partial responses were observed in 24 patients and complete responses in 2; after a median follow-up of around 68 months, remission was maintained in approximately 14 patients and progression was observed in around twelve. Cryopreserved peripheral blood mononuclear cells were obtained before treatment, at response, and at either sustained remission or disease progression. Longitudinal samples were available for about 30% of the 86 trial participants.

Beyond this particular receptor, the publication reports: Clonality increased at ibrutinib response, stayed stable in sustained remission, and fell back toward baseline at progression. At baseline, clonality was higher than in age-matched healthy donors and showed a strong correlation with circulating CD8+ T-cell counts. Sampling times were not matched between patients in sustained remission and patients whose disease was progressing, and lymph node repertoires were not examined. Public clonotypes were found to be uncommon and were observed to contract or remain stable during treatment; the increase in clonality was shown to reflect expansion of private clonotypes at ibrutinib response.

V is pruned by 5 bases and J by 3 bases, leaving 12 bases of the junction without a gene match. The CDR3 holds 16 amino acids from the cysteine to the phenylalanine. Of the read, only the CDR3 DNA is kept; its 48 bases are in frame from base 1. The germline V gene encodes CDR1 MNHNY and CDR2 SVGAGI (reference sequence). Of note for this clone: The antigen this receptor binds is unknown. No clone much larger than this one lies a single base away; base qualities are absent.

The goal of deep resolution MiSeq sequencing was a depth between 1 in 1 million and 1 in 200,000 T cells, and coverage averaged 10x per clonotype. TCR beta libraries were generated with the immunoSEQ hsTCRB Kit. Under the source paper's analysis protocol: The data were analyzed with ImmunoSEQ Analyzer and ImmunoSEQ Data Assistant, and V, D and J gene assignments followed IMGT definitions. Clonality, which ranges from 0 to 1, was calculated by subtracting the normalized Shannon entropy of productive rearrangement frequencies from one. Only overrepresented clonotypes making up at least 0.05% of the repertoire of each patient were included in the public clonotype analysis. About a dozen repertoires from age-matched healthy donors, obtained from immuneACCESS, served as clonality controls. TCRdb mirrors the immuneACCESS table, restricted to in-frame sequences. Some clones are absent from its copies; in checked studies, under half trace to an unresolved V gene, and the reason for the others is unknown. The V and J calls and clone size were taken over from that table, and D and trimming were inferred from the DNA. For this sample the table gives tens of thousands of clones, of which around 70% were detected only once. About a quarter of the sample lies in the top ten.

For TCR beta library preparation, approximately 2 micrograms of genomic DNA were isolated from cryopreserved PBMCs. Longitudinal blood samples from CLL patients on ibrutinib monotherapy underwent high-throughput TCR beta sequencing. The patients took part in an open-label, single-center phase 2 trial of ibrutinib monotherapy. The sequence derives from a human donor with chronic lymphocytic leukemia. The V and J genes are TRBV6-6 and TRBJ2-7; TRBD2 lines up with 8 middle nucleotides. The sample here was PBMCs, taken before ibrutinib treatment. The DNA sequence follows: TGTGCCAGCAGTCCCCCGGGAGGGAGTGAATACTACGAGCAGTACTTC. The resulting protein is CASSPPGGSEYYEQYF.